This T cell receptor beta chain was documented in a study of T-cell memory formation after mild COVID-19. Broader study findings: Certain responding clones were present in pre-infection memory, suggesting participation of cross-reactive memory. Among CD4+ contracting clones, most were CM and EM, and CD8+ ones EMRA. Among clones peaking at day 37 in the second wave, SARS-CoV-2 specificity remained unconfirmed.

This clonotype was seen at least ten times. Its antigen remains unidentified. V lost 2 bases to trimming and J lost 7 bases, with 6 bases between them. Germline V gene lookup returns CDR1 ENHRY and CDR2 SYGVKD. This CDR3 has 12 residues. Constant-segment primers and 5'RACE yielded cDNA libraries for TCR alpha and TCR beta, each carrying sample barcodes and UMIs. In TCRdb, the 5' RACE reads were re-called with MiXCR into one record per CDR3 protein. The data show about 390,000 distinct CDR3 sequences, with about 17% seen just once and roughly 21% held by the top ten. The TCR was taken from a man between 18 and 35 years old who had mild COVID-19 (a few samples of this study predate the infection). Cell type and time point are not known. The sequenced sample consisted of PBMCs or a T cell subset sorted from them (not recorded which). The chain joins TRBV10-3 to TRBJ2-1, with a tentative D call TRBD2 (5 bases). In DNA form, the CDR3 reads TGTGCCATCAGTGAGGCGGGTAATGAGCAGTTCTTC. This translates into CAISEAGNEQFF.